The T cell receptor beta chain under discussion was sequenced for a study of cytomegalovirus exposure and HLA in healthy donors. General study points: Whilst most TCR sequences proved rare, a subset of public TCRs occurred across many donors. A later analysis showed HLA-associated TCR beta chains outstripping equally common others in clonal expansion. Prior analysis indicated that the majority of TCR beta V segments exhibited productivity approximately 90% or approximately 30% of the time.

This clone came up a few times. Its antigen is undetermined. V lost 7 bases to trimming and J lost 9 bases; unmatched junction nucleotides: 10. The CDR3 length is 15 residues. The V gene's germline CDR1 is MNHEY and CDR2 SVGAGI. The PCR had 60 Vbeta and 13 Jbeta primers. Here immunoSEQ multiplex PCR was the method, and the copy in TCRdb shows in-frame clones only, minus some. Of some 150,000 clones in the sample, about three quarters were seen once. This sequence originates from a man between 40 and 49 years old in good health and CMV-seropositive. Specimen: PBMCs. The chain carries TRBV6-5 and TRBJ2-1; 12 bases fit TRBD1. DNA of the CDR3: TGTGCCAGCACCCCGGGACAGGGGGCTTTGGGTGAGCAGTTCTTC. Its protein product is CASTPGQGALGEQFF.